These 9 T cell receptor beta chains originate from one sample sequenced in a study of human T cells and chemical hapten exposure (dated by TCRdb to the early 2020s). This sample's time point label indicates: pre-sensitization, week 0. The label giving this sample's treatment or condition can be read as: therapeutic diphenylcyclopropenone sensitization with weekly scalp DPC. The library was made by RACE. The sample was run on a NextSeq 500. TCRdb reworked the public reads: Q25 trimming with fastp, MiXCR clone assembly, productive beta chains retained. Each CDR3 protein appears once, grouped with its most common genes and DNA. The sample has some 38,000 distinct CDR3 sequences on record, 6.5% to 8% of them singletons. The top ten constitute about 1.2% of the sample. Here the sequenced sample was whole blood, taken in connection with sensitization to the hapten diphenylcyclopropenone (DPC). The receptors stem from a woman aged 45-60 years with alopecia areata. Some clones in this sample may be carry-over from other donors' samples.

In this sample, this clonotype turned up many times. The chain links TRBV27 to TRBJ2-3, with 8 nucleotides matching TRBD2. Looked up from germline, CDR1 is MNHEY and CDR2 is SMNVEV (reference sequence). V lost 6 bases to trimming and J lost 4 bases; unmatched junction nucleotides: 15. The CDR3 consists of 17 residues. The CDR3 region is CASRSLGAGGLSDTQYF. Written as DNA, the CDR3 is TGTGCCAGCAGGTCGCTCGGGGCGGGAGGACTCTCAGATACGCAGTATTTT.

Many counts were recorded for this clonotype. The chain is built from TRBV19 and TRBJ1-2; 7 nucleotides align to TRBD1. Trimming took 7 bases from V and 2 from J; bases not matched to a gene: 7. From germline, CDR1 is LNHDA and CDR2 SQIVND (reference sequence). This CDR3 has 14 residues. The CDR3 region has the DNA TGTGCCAGTACCCTCGGGGGACAGAACTATGGCTACACCTTC. Translating it yields CASTLGGQNYGYTF.

The rearrangement uses TRBV5-1 and TRBJ2-1; a possible D gene is TRBD2 (5 bases). The CDR3 totals 15 residues. The V and J ends lost 0 bases and 5 bases respectively, with 12 bases between them. CDR1 and CDR2 (germline): SGHRS, YFSETQ. The CDR3 DNA reads TGCGCCAGCAGCTTGGGACCCCACGGGAACAATGAGCAGTTCTTC. It encodes CASSLGPHGNNEQFF.

This clonotype came up many times. The chain has TRBV11-2 and TRBJ2-1, with 8 bases that match TRBD1. This CDR3 comprises 14 residues. With 5 bases clipped from V and 7 bases from J, the junction kept 7 bases outside the gene matches. Germline lookup yields CDR1 SGHAT and CDR2 FQNNGV. CDR3 in amino acids: CASSTVTGANEQFF. The CDR3 DNA is TGTGCCAGCAGCACGGTGACAGGGGCGAATGAGCAGTTCTTC.

The chain links TRBV21-1 to TRBJ1-5. TRBV21-1 is a known pseudogene. The CDR3 has 14 amino acids. CDR3 in amino acids: CASSGRDSNQPQHF. The CDR3 DNA sequence: TGTGCCAGCAGTGGACGGGATAGCAATCAGCCCCAGCATTTT.

Many counts were recorded for this clonotype. The chain links TRBV7-2 to TRBJ1-1; D remains unclear. Germline V lookup: CDR1 SGHTA, CDR2 FQGNSA. Trimming stripped 8 bases from V and 6 bases from J, with 19 bases between. This CDR3 is built from 14 residues. Written as DNA, the CDR3 is TGTGCCAGCCAGCTTGGCCCGGGCGTGGCTGAAGCTTTCTTT. Its protein is CASQLGPGVAEAFF.

In its sample, this clonotype was seen many times. The J gene is TRBJ1-4, the V gene TRBV12-3 or TRBV12-4, with D hard to call. The CDR3 runs 14 residues. V lost 5 bases and J lost 8, with 15 bases in between. In nucleotides, the CDR3 is TGTGCCAGCAGTCAGGACGTCGGTATAGAAAAACTGTTTTTT. It codes for CASSQDVGIEKLFF.

The chain employs TRBV29-1 and TRBJ1-5; 7 bases line up with TRBD1. Germline values: CDR1 SQVTM, CDR2 ANQGSEA. The CDR3 consists of 12 residues. V was clipped by 5 bases and J by 5 bases; unmatched bases: 3. CDR3 in DNA: TGCAGCGTTAGACAGGGCGATCAGCCCCAGCATTTT. Amino acids: CSVRQGDQPQHF.

This clonotype was recorded at least ten times. This chain links TRBV6-2 or TRBV6-3 with TRBJ2-3; D is unclear. CDR1 and CDR2 (germline): MNHEY, SVGEGT. The V and J ends lost 8 bases and 4 bases respectively, with 7 bases between them. The CDR3 sequence is 11 residues long. In DNA, the CDR3 is TGTGCCAGCGGCAGTTCAGATACGCAGTATTTT. Amino acids: CASGSSDTQYF.